A single sample gave rise to the 23 T cell receptor beta chains below, sequenced in a study of tumor-infiltrating lymphocytes in localized non-small cell lung cancer. Method: immunoSEQ multiplex PCR; TCRdb's copy keeps in-frame clones and lacks some. The sample lists 3,000 to 3,500 clones, over 40% seen once, with approximately 19% in the top ten. Sequenced material: uninvolved lung tissue not adjacent to the tumor. These receptors were obtained from a human donor with non-small cell lung cancer.

This sequence joins TRBV5-1 and TRBJ1-2; D might be TRBD1 (5 bases). Deletions cut 3 bases from V and 6 bases from J, with 12 bases between. CDR1 is SGHRS, CDR2 YFSETQ, per germline. There are 13 residues in the CDR3. This CDR3 reads CASSYGATDGYTF. The CDR3 nucleotides read TGCGCCAGCAGCTACGGGGCCACCGATGGCTACACCTTC.

The rearrangement uses TRBV7-2 and TRBJ2-3; D gene ambiguous. Trimming took off 2 bases at V and 4 bases at J, with 7 bases between the two ends. CDR1 and CDR2 (germline): SGHTA, FQGNSA. The CDR3 totals 13 residues. For the CDR3, the DNA is TGTGCCAGCAGCTTAAGTAGGGCAGATACGCAGTATTTT. Its translation: CASSLSRADTQYF.

This clone was seen a few times. The V and J genes are TRBV7-2 and TRBJ2-3; D is possibly TRBD2 (6 bases). Trimming shortened V by 2 bases and J by 4 bases, and 13 bases separated the two germline ends. CDR3 size: 15 residues. Germline CDR1 reads SGHTA; CDR2 reads FQGNSA. In DNA, the CDR3 is TGTGCCAGCAGCTTAACCGGGAGATATGCAGATACGCAGTATTTT. Translating it yields CASSLTGRYADTQYF.

This clone has more than one count but fewer than ten. The rearrangement links TRBV29-1 to TRBJ2-1; 8 bases map to TRBD1. The CDR3 totals 13 residues. Trimming cost V 4 bases and J 7 bases; bases outside gene matches: 6. Germline V CDR1 and CDR2: SQVTM, ANQGSEA. The DNA of the CDR3 is TGCAGCGTTGGGGGGACAGGTAAAAATGAGCAGTTCTTC. Residues: CSVGGTGKNEQFF.

This clone showed up just a few times. V gene TRBV7-6 combines with J gene TRBJ2-3; tentative D call: TRBD2 (6 bases). The CDR3 has 17 residues. The V gene's germline CDR1 is SGHVS and CDR2 FNYEAQ. V lost 1 base to trimming and J lost 5 bases, with 19 bases between them. The CDR3 here is CASSLGLGAGGRDTQYF. CDR3 bases: TGTGCCAGCAGCTTAGGATTGGGAGCGGGTGGGAGAGATACGCAGTATTTT.

The V gene is TRBV7-7, the J gene TRBJ2-3; D unresolved. Germline V gene lookup returns CDR1 SSHAT and CDR2 FNYEAQ (reference sequence). V was pared by 1 base and J by 0 bases, with 8 bases between. The CDR3 is made up of 15 amino acids. The CDR3 reads CASSLGSASTDTQYF. CDR3 bases: TGTGCCAGCAGCTTAGGCAGTGCTAGCACAGATACGCAGTATTTT. The full variable domain, completed using reference TRBV7-7 and TRBJ2-3, is GAGVSQSPRYKVTKRGQDVTLRCDPISSHATLYWYQQALGQGPEFLTYFNYEAQPDKSGLPSDRFSAERPEGSISTLTIQRTEQRDSAMYRCASSLGSASTDTQYFGPGTRLTVL.

This rearrangement joins TRBV30 to TRBJ2-3; 7 nucleotides agree with TRBD2. The germline gives CDR1 GTSNPN, CDR2 SVGIG (reference sequence). The CDR3 consists of 14 residues. V lost 8 bases to trimming and J lost 5 bases; unmatched junction nucleotides: 13. The CDR3 DNA follows: TGTGCCCTGGCGGTTGGCGGGAGCGGAGATACGCAGTATTTT. This translates into CALAVGGSGDTQYF.

This clone was observed a handful of times. The chain employs TRBV7-8 and TRBJ2-3; TRBD1 aligns across 8 bases. J was trimmed by 3 bases and V by 4 bases; bases with no gene match: 15. Germline values: CDR1 SGHVS, CDR2 FQNEAQ. CDR3 length equals 18 residues. The CDR3 spells CASSSPPDRVSGTDTQYF. The CDR3 DNA reads as TGTGCCAGCAGCTCACCTCCGGACAGGGTGAGTGGGACAGATACGCAGTATTTT.

This chain joins TRBV14 and TRBJ1-1, with unresolved D. Trimming shortened V by 0 bases and J by 4 bases, and 9 bases separated the two germline ends. Germline V CDR1 and CDR2: SGHDN, FVKESK. This CDR3 comprises 14 residues. CDR3 sequence: CASSQEFGATEAFF. In nucleotides, the CDR3 is TGTGCCAGCAGCCAAGAATTTGGAGCCACTGAAGCTTTCTTT.

This clone appeared a few times. CDR3 nucleotide sequence: TGTGCCAGCAGCTCGTGGCTAGGCCTGAACACTGAAGCTTTCTTT. This translates into CASSSWLGLNTEAFF. This chain uses TRBV7-2 with TRBJ1-1; unclear D gene. Germline values: CDR1 SGHTA, CDR2 FQGNSA. This CDR3 has 15 amino acids. The germline V and J ends were trimmed by 4 bases and 0 bases, with 12 bases remaining between them.

This clone has a handful of counts. V usage is TRBV5-1 and J usage is TRBJ2-7, with 10 positions matching TRBD2. V lost 4 bases and J lost 4; bases outside the gene matches: 5. This CDR3 has 14 residues. Germline V lookup: CDR1 SGHRS, CDR2 YFSETQ. The CDR3 protein is CASSVAGGLYEQYF. In nucleotides, the CDR3 is TGCGCCAGCAGCGTAGCGGGAGGCTTGTACGAGCAGTACTTC.

This clone turned up a few times. The chain couples TRBV6-5 to TRBJ2-7, with D tentatively TRBD1 (5 bases). The V end lost 6 bases, the J end lost 10 bases, and 16 bases lay between the germline ends. CDR1 is MNHEY and CDR2 is SVGAGI in the germline V gene. The CDR3 loop spans 12 amino acids. CDR3 sequence reads: CASSNFLGQQYF. In nucleotides, the CDR3 is TGTGCCAGCAGCAACTTCCTCGGACAACAGTACTTC.

Note on this clone: The junction does not match germline at one end; this may be a read error. This CDR3 is CASMAGPLSPRPHF. The CDR3 nucleotides read TGTGCCAGCATGGCTGGTCCCTTGAGTCCGAGGCCGCACTTC. The chain employs TRBV25-1 and TRBJ2-5; D remains ambiguous. The CDR3 is 14 residues long. CDR1 MGHDK and CDR2 SYGVNS come from the germline V gene.

The gene calls are TRBV27 and TRBJ2-7; 8 bases map to TRBD2. The CDR3 runs to 14 residues. The germline gives CDR1 MNHEY, CDR2 SMNVEV (reference sequence). Trimming at V came to 8 bases and at J to 6 bases, leaving 12 bases not matched to a gene. The CDR3 DNA follows: TGTGCCAGCGGATCGGGACTAGATTACCCCGAGCAGTACTTC. Residues: CASGSGLDYPEQYF.

By proportion, this clone is medium-sized. V gene TRBV2 combines with J gene TRBJ1-4; D is undetermined. CDR3 length equals 12 residues. V lost 3 bases, J lost 12 bases, and 11 bases lay in between. The germline V gene encodes CDR1 SNHLY and CDR2 FYNNEI. CDR3 sequence: CASSERHRELFF. The DNA of the CDR3 is TGTGCCAGCAGTGAGCGACACCGGGAACTGTTTTTT.

This clone is medium-sized (0.01 to 0.1%) within its sample. Relative to the germline gene, one junction end is altered; a read error may explain this. The chain recombines TRBV7-2 with TRBJ2-1; 8 nucleotides agree with TRBD2. The CDR3 length is 12 residues. From germline, CDR1 is SGHTA and CDR2 FQGNSA. The CDR3 region is CASSASGTRPLF. CDR3 DNA: TGTGCCAGCAGCGCCTCCGGGACTAGGCCCCTCTTC.

The CDR3 sequence is CASSPGRVRAGELFF. The CDR3 DNA sequence: TGCGCCAGCAGCCCAGGGAGGGTTAGAGCCGGGGAGCTGTTTTTT. V is TRBV5-1 and J is TRBJ2-2; 7 bases are shared with TRBD2. CDR1 is SGHRS and CDR2 is YFSETQ in the germline V gene. This CDR3 has 15 residues. V trimming: 4 bases; J trimming: 6 bases; junction bases outside the gene matches: 9.

The genes are TRBV2 and TRBJ1-2; D ambiguous. CDR1 SNHLY and CDR2 FYNNEI come from the germline V gene. This CDR3 is 12 amino acids long. Trimming pared 6 bases from V and 0 bases from J, leaving 5 bases between. The CDR3 spells CASSAANYGYTF. As DNA, the CDR3 is TGTGCCAGCAGCGCAGCTAACTATGGCTACACCTTC.

The chain carries TRBV5-1 and TRBJ1-5; D might be TRBD1 (6 bases). Germline V gene data show CDR1 as SGHRS and CDR2 as YFSETQ. Trimming pared 0 bases from V and 2 bases from J, leaving 9 bases between. The CDR3 covers 15 residues. CDR3 nucleotides: TGCGCCAGCAGCTTGGACGGGGGCGGCAATCAGCCCCAGCATTTT. The encoded protein is CASSLDGGGNQPQHF.

This clone was counted between two and nine times. The same CDR3 arises from other DNA sequences in this sample as well. The rearrangement uses TRBV4-3 and TRBJ2-7, with 7 bases identical to TRBD1. The CDR3 sequence is 14 residues long. Looked up from germline, CDR1 is LGHNA and CDR2 is YSLEER. Trimming took 3 bases from V and 2 from J; bases not matched to a gene: 4. CDR3 protein: CASSQTTGTYEQYF. CDR3 in DNA: TGCGCCAGCAGCCAGACGACAGGGACCTACGAGCAGTACTTC.

The rearrangement links TRBV19 to TRBJ1-1, with 8 bases fitting TRBD1. Germline values: CDR1 LNHDA, CDR2 SQIVND (reference sequence). The V and J ends lost 5 bases and 11 bases, in that order; junction bases with no gene match: 13. This CDR3 contains 14 residues. The CDR3 loop is CASSAGSGGWGAFF. CDR3 DNA: TGTGCCAGTAGTGCCGGATCAGGGGGCTGGGGGGCTTTCTTT.

The table lists this clone with a few counts. This rearrangement joins TRBV28 to TRBJ1-1; D gene ambiguous. The CDR3 is 13 amino acids. V was cut by 4 bases and J by 8 bases, with 14 bases left in between. The V gene's germline CDR1 is MDHEN and CDR2 SYDVKM. The CDR3 sequence: CASSSALHWEAFF. Here the CDR3 DNA reads TGTGCCAGCAGTTCAGCCTTACACTGGGAAGCTTTCTTT.

The chain has TRBV4-2 and TRBJ2-3; 14 bases line up with TRBD2. The germline CDR1 and CDR2 sequences are LGHNA and YNFKEQ. V was pared by 3 bases and J by 6 bases, with 8 bases of the junction left unmatched. The CDR3 has 17 residues. The CDR3 reads CASSHPPGTSGSDTQYF. For the CDR3, the DNA is TGTGCCAGCAGCCATCCTCCCGGGACTAGCGGGAGTGATACGCAGTATTTT.